Below, 3 T cell receptor beta chains from the same sample are listed, as sequenced in a study of CXCR3-negative and CXCR3-positive naive CD8 T cells. UMI-tagged TRB cDNA libraries were built via 5' RACE. TCRdb re-called the 5' RACE reads and shows each CDR3 protein once, DNA omitted. The table for this sample gives about 6,700 distinct CDR3 sequences. The specimen sequenced was naive CXCR3- CD8+ T cells from blood. Subset meaning: CD45RO-CCR7+CD27+CD95- naive CD8+ T cells lacking CXCR3 (TNR3-). These receptors were obtained from a human donor in good health. Some clones in this sample may be carry-over from other donors' samples.

The CDR3 loop reads CASSQDNYEQYF. The chain links TRBV5-1 to TRBJ2-7. The CDR3 extends over 12 amino acids. Germline V CDR1 and CDR2: SGHRS, YFSETQ.

In terms of frequency, this clonotype is medium-sized (0.01 to 0.1%). The chain is built from TRBV27 and TRBJ2-6. Germline lookup yields CDR1 MNHEY and CDR2 SMNVEV (reference sequence). CDR3 size: 14 residues. The CDR3 sequence is CASGVAVRPNVLTF.

Judged by frequency, this clonotype is medium-sized. This chain joins TRBV6-2 or TRBV6-3 and TRBJ2-1. The CDR3 covers 12 residues. Germline V gene data show CDR1 as MNHEY and CDR2 as SVGEGT. CDR3 sequence reads: CASSYILNEQFF.